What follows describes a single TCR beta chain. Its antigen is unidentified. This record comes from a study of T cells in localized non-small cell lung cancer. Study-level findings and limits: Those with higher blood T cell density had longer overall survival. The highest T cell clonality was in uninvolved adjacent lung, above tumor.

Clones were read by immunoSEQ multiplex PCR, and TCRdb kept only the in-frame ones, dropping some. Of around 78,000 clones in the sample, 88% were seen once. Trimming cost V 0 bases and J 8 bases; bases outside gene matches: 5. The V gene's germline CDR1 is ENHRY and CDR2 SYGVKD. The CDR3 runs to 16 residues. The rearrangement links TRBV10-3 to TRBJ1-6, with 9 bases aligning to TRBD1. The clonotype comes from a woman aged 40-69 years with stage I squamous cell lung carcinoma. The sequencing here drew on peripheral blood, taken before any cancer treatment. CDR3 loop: CAISESRQGVDSPLHF. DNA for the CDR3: TGTGCCATCAGTGAGTCGCGACAGGGGGTCGATTCACCCCTCCACTTT.